What follows are 23 T cell receptor beta chains derived from one specimen sequenced in a study of cytomegalovirus exposure and HLA in healthy donors. A multiplex PCR was run with 60 Vbeta primers and 13 Jbeta primers. Method: immunoSEQ multiplex PCR; TCRdb's copy keeps in-frame clones and lacks some. Of about 110,000 clones in the sample, about 85% were seen once. Specimen: PBMCs. The origin of the receptors is a man aged 50 to 59 in good health and CMV-seronegative.

This clone was observed a handful of times. The rearrangement uses TRBV5-6 and TRBJ1-6, with TRBD1 matching 9 bases. The V segment lost 6 bases and the J segment 6 bases; nucleotides outside the gene matches: 4. This CDR3 has 14 amino acids. Germline values: CDR1 SGHDT, CDR2 YYEEEE. The CDR3 DNA is TGTGCCAGCATCAACAGGGGGCGTAATTCACCCCTCCACTTT. It is translated as CASINRGRNSPLHF. The full variable domain, rest sourced from reference TRBV5-6 and TRBJ1-6, is DAGVTQSPTHLIKTRGQQVTLRCSPKSGHDTVSWYQQALGQGPQFIFQYYEEEERQRGNFPDRFSGHQFPNYSSELNVNALLLGDSALYLCASINRGRNSPLHFGNGTRLTVT.

The chain uses TRBV2 and TRBJ1-2; TRBD1 matches at 9 bases. Germline V CDR1 and CDR2: SNHLY, FYNNEI. With V trimmed by 3 bases and J by 8 bases, 16 bases remained unmatched. This CDR3 has 17 amino acids. The CDR3, as DNA: TGTGCCAGCAGTGAGTGGGGACAGGGATATCCACTGGGAGGCTACACCTTC. Translating gives CASSEWGQGYPLGGYTF.

The chain uses TRBV6-5 and TRBJ2-3; possibly TRBD2 for D (5 bases). The CDR3 extends over 13 amino acids. V was pared by 8 bases and J by 6 bases, with 15 bases between. CDR1 and CDR2 (germline): MNHEY, SVGAGI. The DNA for the CDR3 is TGTGCCAGCCGGGATACGGGATTGGATACGCAGTATTTT. Residues: CASRDTGLDTQYF.

The rearrangement links TRBV14 to TRBJ1-1; 7 nucleotides agree with TRBD1. The CDR3 is made up of 16 amino acids. Germline-derived CDR1 and CDR2 are SGHDN and FVKESK. With V trimmed by 2 bases and J by 0 bases, 6 bases remained unmatched. CDR3 nucleotides: TGTGCCAGCAGCCAATTCAGGGGGGTTATGAACACTGAAGCTTTCTTT. Translated: CASSQFRGVMNTEAFF. Full variable domain (outside the CDR3, taken from reference TRBV14 and TRBJ1-1): EAGVTQFPSHSVIEKGQTVTLRCDPISGHDNLYWYRRVMGKEIKFLLHFVKESKQDESGMPNNRFLAERTGGTYSTLKVQPAELEDSGVYFCASSQFRGVMNTEAFFGQGTRLTVV.

The chain uses TRBV27 and TRBJ2-1; D is undetermined. The V gene lost 2 bases and the J gene lost 5 bases, with 22 bases spanning the gap. CDR3 length equals 18 residues. Germline CDR1 and CDR2: MNHEY and SMNVEV (reference sequence). The CDR3 here is CASSLGFIATSAHNEQFF. CDR3 coding DNA: TGTGCCAGCAGTTTAGGGTTCATAGCCACCTCGGCTCACAATGAGCAGTTCTTC.

The CDR3 nucleotides are TGTGCCAGCAGTCAAACAGGGTTGGAGACCCAGTACTTC. This encodes CASSQTGLETQYF. The chain recombines TRBV28 with TRBJ2-5; tentatively, D is TRBD1 (6 bases). The germline V and J ends were trimmed by 5 bases and 5 bases, with 12 bases remaining between them. The germline gives CDR1 MDHEN, CDR2 SYDVKM. This CDR3 has 13 residues.

This clone has just one count. The chain carries TRBV7-6 and TRBJ1-1; 7 bases match TRBD1. The CDR3 is 15 amino acids. J gave up 1 base and V 1 base, and 3 bases lay outside the gene matches. Per germline, CDR1 SGHVS and CDR2 FNYEAQ. In DNA form, the CDR3 reads TGTGCCAGCAGCTTAGTTAGGGGGCCGAACACTGAAGCTTTCTTT. Its translation is CASSLVRGPNTEAFF.

V gene TRBV7-9 combines with J gene TRBJ1-6, with 7 bases fitting TRBD1. The CDR3 spans 19 residues. Germline loops: CDR1 SEHNR, CDR2 FQNEAQ (reference sequence). Unmatched junction bases numbered 20, after V lost 5 bases and J lost 7 bases. CDR3 protein: CASSPDDKRGPGLNSPLHF. The CDR3 DNA reads as TGTGCCAGCAGCCCCGACGATAAGAGGGGGCCAGGGTTGAATTCACCCCTCCACTTT. Full variable domain (missing parts from reference TRBV7-9 and TRBJ1-6): DTGVSQNPRHKITKRGQNVTFRCDPISEHNRLYWYRQTLGQGPEFLTYFQNEAQLEKSRLLSDRFSAERPKGSFSTLEIQRTEQGDSAMYLCASSPDDKRGPGLNSPLHFGNGTRLTVT.

This clone has only one observation. The sample has other DNA sequences that encode this CDR3 too. The genes are TRBV11-3 and TRBJ2-3; D may be TRBD2 (7 bases). The CDR3 covers 16 residues. The V gene's germline CDR1 is SGHNT and CDR2 YENEEA. Trimming cost V 4 bases and J 1 base, with 15 bases left between them. CDR3: CASSSRGSGGTDTQYF. CDR3 in DNA: TGTGCCAGCAGCTCCAGGGGCAGCGGGGGCACAGATACGCAGTATTTT.

This clone was recorded only once. The genes are TRBV4-3 and TRBJ1-1; 9 nucleotides match TRBD1. Germline V CDR1 and CDR2: LGHNA, YSLEER. This CDR3 is built from 17 residues. V shed 0 bases, J shed 2 bases, and the junction held 7 bases outside the gene matches. The CDR3 loop is CASSQDRATGGNTEAFF. The DNA for the CDR3 is TGCGCCAGCAGCCAAGATCGAGCAACAGGGGGCAACACTGAAGCTTTCTTT.

The V and J genes are TRBV9 and TRBJ2-1; no clear D. Trimming took off 0 bases at V and 6 bases at J, with 4 bases between the two ends. CDR3 length: 12 amino acids. Germline lookup yields CDR1 SGDLS and CDR2 YYNGEE. Written as DNA, the CDR3 is TGTGCCAGCAGCGTAGCATCCAATGAGCAGTTCTTC. Translated: CASSVASNEQFF.

This chain links TRBV30 with TRBJ1-2, with 7 bases that match TRBD1. V gave up 2 bases and J gave up 7 bases; unmatched junction bases: 10. CDR3 size: 14 residues. From germline, CDR1 is GTSNPN and CDR2 SVGIG (reference sequence). The CDR3 reads CAWSPDRMSGGYTF. For the CDR3, the DNA is TGTGCCTGGAGTCCGGACAGGATGTCGGGTGGCTACACCTTC.

J is TRBJ1-2 and V is TRBV5-1; D gene unclear. Between the trimmed V and J ends, which lost 5 bases and 4 bases, there was a span of 15 bases. Germline CDR1 is SGHRS and CDR2 is YFSETQ. The CDR3 covers 14 residues. The CDR3 DNA sequence: TGCGCCAGCAGGCCTACAGCATTCGCCTATGGCTACACCTTC. Protein product: CASRPTAFAYGYTF.

The chain joins TRBV6-6 to TRBJ2-2; D is perhaps TRBD1 (5 bases). With 5 bases removed from V and 6 bases from J, the gap between germline ends came to 13 bases. Germline assignment: CDR1 MNHNY and CDR2 SVGAGI (reference sequence). The CDR3 is 14 amino acids. The CDR3 protein is CASSPGIMAGELFF. CDR3 in DNA: TGTGCCAGCAGTCCAGGGATAATGGCCGGGGAGCTGTTTTTT.

This clone was picked up a small number of times. J is TRBJ1-5 and V is TRBV5-4, with D maybe TRBD1 (6 bases). Trimming shortened V by 5 bases and J by 2 bases, and 14 bases separated the two germline ends. CDR1 SGHNT and CDR2 YYREEE come from the germline V gene (reference sequence). CDR3 length: 15 residues. The CDR3 coding sequence is TGTGCCAGCAGTCCTGACCCAGGGGGCAATCAGCCCCAGCATTTT. This codes for CASSPDPGGNQPQHF.

With regard to this clone: Mismatch with germline at one junction end may stem from a read error. The sample carries other DNA sequences with the same CDR3. The gene calls are TRBV7-6 and TRBJ1-5; D ambiguous. The V gene's germline CDR1 is SGHVS and CDR2 FNYEAQ. The CDR3 has 13 amino acids. The CDR3 spells CASSDARGQPQHF. In DNA form, the CDR3 reads TGCGCCAGCAGCGATGCCCGCGGTCAGCCCCAGCATTTT.

The V gene is TRBV5-4, the J gene TRBJ2-7; 7 nucleotides line up with TRBD2. The CDR3 sequence is 12 residues long. Germline V lookup: CDR1 SGHNT, CDR2 YYREEE (reference sequence). V shed 0 bases, J shed 7 bases, and the junction held 1 base outside the gene matches. As DNA, the CDR3 is TGTGCCAGCAGCTTGGCCGGGGGGGAGCAGTACTTC. Amino acids: CASSLAGGEQYF.

The DNA for the CDR3 is TGTGCCAGTAGTAACGTCTTGCGGGATAATCAGCCCCAGCATTTT. Its protein product is CASSNVLRDNQPQHF. This chain links TRBV19 with TRBJ1-5; D not resolved. Germline loops: CDR1 LNHDA, CDR2 SQIVND (reference sequence). This CDR3 comprises 15 residues. V was shortened by 4 bases and J by 4 bases, with 14 bases between the two germline ends.

The chain links TRBV6-5 to TRBJ1-1; 7 bases are shared with TRBD1. V was clipped by 2 bases and J by 8 bases; unmatched bases: 8. The CDR3 length is 14 residues. Germline CDR1 MNHEY, CDR2 SVGAGI. The CDR3 is CASSYGTERREAFF. The CDR3, as DNA: TGTGCCAGCAGTTACGGGACAGAGAGACGGGAAGCTTTCTTT.

V gene TRBV18 combines with J gene TRBJ1-4, with no clear D. This CDR3 is built from 14 residues. Deletions cut 2 bases from V and 0 bases from J, with 4 bases between. Germline loops: CDR1 KGHSH, CDR2 LQKENI. CDR3 region: CASSPSSTNEKLFF. The CDR3 coding sequence is TGTGCCAGCTCACCATCGTCAACTAATGAAAAACTGTTTTTT.

The V gene is TRBV4-2, the J gene TRBJ1-3; D is undetermined. Germline loops: CDR1 LGHNA, CDR2 YNFKEQ. The length of the CDR3 is 15 residues. V was shortened by 0 bases and J by 0 bases, with 6 bases between the two germline ends. The CDR3 nucleotides read TGTGCCAGCAGCCAAGAGTCGAGCTCTGGAAACACCATATATTTT. This sequence encodes CASSQESSSGNTIYF.

The chain carries TRBV6-5 and TRBJ2-7; 11 bases match TRBD1. The trim removed 6 bases at V and 5 bases at J, leaving 9 bases unmatched. CDR1 MNHEY and CDR2 SVGAGI come from the germline V gene. There are 15 residues in the CDR3. The CDR3 DNA reads TGTGCCAGCAGGCACCGGACAGGGGGCGACCACGAGCAGTACTTC. It is translated as CASRHRTGGDHEQYF.

The chain joins TRBV10-3 to TRBJ2-7; D is perhaps TRBD1 (5 bases). V lost 8 bases and J 9 bases, leaving 17 bases between the germline ends. The CDR3 has 12 amino acids. Germline CDR1 ENHRY, CDR2 SYGVKD. For the CDR3, the DNA is TGTGCCATCGAAGGTCAAGGGGCTGTGCAGTACTTC. Translation: CAIEGQGAVQYF.